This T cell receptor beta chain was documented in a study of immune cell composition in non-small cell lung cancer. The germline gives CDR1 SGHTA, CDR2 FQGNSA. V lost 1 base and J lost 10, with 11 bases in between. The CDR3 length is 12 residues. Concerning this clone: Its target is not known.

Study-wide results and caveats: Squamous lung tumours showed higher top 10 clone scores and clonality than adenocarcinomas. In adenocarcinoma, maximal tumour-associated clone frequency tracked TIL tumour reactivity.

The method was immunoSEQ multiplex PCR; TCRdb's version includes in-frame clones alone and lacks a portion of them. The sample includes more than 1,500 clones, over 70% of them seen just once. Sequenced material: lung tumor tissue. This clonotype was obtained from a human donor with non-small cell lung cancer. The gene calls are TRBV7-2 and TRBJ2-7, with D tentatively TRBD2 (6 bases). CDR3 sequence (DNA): TGTGCCAGCAGCTTAGGGGGGGTGCAACAGTACTTC. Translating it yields CASSLGGVQQYF.